The present TCR beta chain was sequenced within a study of blood T cell repertoires in COVID-19. The overall study: Both acute and convalescent COVID-19 samples were obtained from the United States, Italy and Spain. Sources were T cells, B-cell-depleted T cells, or PBMCs; the material itself was cDNA or gDNA.

V lost 1 base to trimming and J lost 6 bases, with 9 bases between them. Germline CDR1 reads LGHDT; CDR2 reads YNNKEL (reference sequence). This CDR3 has 13 amino acids. Some clones are missing from TCRdb's copy, which holds only in-frame ones; the method was immunoSEQ multiplex PCR. The sample has some 140,000 clones; 75% to 80% are singletons. The TCR comes from a man older than 75 with acute or convalescent COVID-19. V usage is TRBV3-1 (or the pseudogene TRBV3-2) and J usage is TRBJ1-2; perhaps TRBD1 as D (6 bases). Sequenced material: peripheral blood. The CDR3: CASSQASGDGYTF. As DNA, the CDR3 is TGTGCCAGCAGCCAAGCTTCAGGGGATGGCTACACCTTC.